The clone carrying this T cell receptor beta chain came up a few times. Assay: immunoSEQ multiplex PCR; the TCRdb copy retains only in-frame clones and omits some. The table lists about 48,000 clones, 75% to 90% of them singletons. The V end was cut by 8 bases, the J end by 6 bases, with 14 bases between. The CDR3 covers 12 residues. The germline gives CDR1 LNHNV, CDR2 YYDKDF (reference sequence). This sample was taken from a study of radiotherapy plus CTLA-4 blockade in lung cancer. Sequences were derived from peripheral blood, sampled from a patient treated with radiotherapy plus ipilimumab. The receptor comes from a human donor with non-small cell lung cancer that progressed on radiotherapy plus ipilimumab. Some clones in this sample may be carry-over from other donors' samples. The rearrangement links TRBV15 to TRBJ2-7; perhaps TRBD2 as D (6 bases). Here the CDR3 reads CATSGPGSEQYF. Here the CDR3 DNA reads TGTGCCACCTCGGGCCCCGGGAGCGAGCAGTACTTC.